The 3 T cell receptor beta chains below come from one sample, sequenced in a study of shared clonotypes between healthy human individuals. The naive CD8 subset, CD45RO-negative cells positively selected for CCR7, excluded terminally differentiated effector memory CD45RA+ cells. This table comes from immunoSEQ multiplex PCR, and its TCRdb copy is limited to in-frame clones, with some not included. The data show 550,000 to 600,000 clones, 95% to 98% seen once. The specimen sequenced was naive CD8+ T cells sorted from blood. These receptors were collected from a man younger than 45 in good health.

The V and J genes are TRBV19 and TRBJ1-2; D is possibly TRBD1 (5 bases). Germline values: CDR1 LNHDA, CDR2 SQIVND (reference sequence). The CDR3 totals 14 residues. V gave up 4 bases and J gave up 3 bases, with 12 bases separating them. DNA of the CDR3: TGTGCCAGTAGTACCCTAGGGACGGACTATGGCTACACCTTC. It translates to CASSTLGTDYGYTF. The whole variable domain, remainder taken from reference TRBV19 and TRBJ1-2, is DGGITQSPKYLFRKEGQNVTLSCEQNLNHDAMYWYRQDPGQGLRLIYYSQIVNDFQKGDIAEGYSVSREKKESFPLTVTSAQKNPTAFYLCASSTLGTDYGYTFGSGTRLTVV.

The chain uses TRBV7-3 and TRBJ2-3, with 9 bases fitting TRBD2. The V gene's germline CDR1 is SGHTA and CDR2 FQGTGA. The CDR3 has 15 amino acids. The junction had 6 bases not matched to a gene; V was cut back by 1 base and J by 7 bases. CDR3 protein: CASSLSSGSHHTQYF. In nucleotides, the CDR3 is TGTGCCAGCAGCTTAAGTAGCGGGAGTCATCATACGCAGTATTTT.

The J gene is TRBJ2-5, the V gene TRBV7-9; 7 positions match TRBD1. The length of the CDR3 is 16 residues. V lost 2 bases, J lost 5 bases, and 11 bases stayed unmatched. Germline-derived CDR1 and CDR2 are SEHNR and FQNEAQ (reference sequence). CDR3 sequence: CASSLYRDRTTETQYF. The CDR3 nucleotides are TGTGCCAGCAGCTTATACCGGGACAGAACGACGGAGACCCAGTACTTC.